Below are 7 T cell receptor beta chains sequenced from a single sample in a study of response to subunit inactivated influenza vaccine. TCRdb reanalysed the RT-PCR reads using MiXCR and keeps one entry per CDR3 protein. The profile shows hundreds of thousands of distinct CDR3 sequences, 7.6% of them singletons. Sample: PBMCs from blood, taken 23 months after vaccination. The receptor set was obtained from a man aged 50-75 years who received an inactivated influenza vaccine.

CDR3 sequence: CASSVDFRGAEAFF. The CDR3 coding sequence is TGTGCCAGCAGCGTAGATTTTAGGGGGGCTGAAGCTTTCTTT. This chain joins TRBV9 and TRBJ1-1, with a possible D match to TRBD1 (6 bases). The germline gives CDR1 SGDLS, CDR2 YYNGEE. V was trimmed by 0 bases and J by 6 bases, leaving 12 bases between them. CDR3 size: 14 residues.

This clonotype was found many times. This chain joins TRBV3-1 and TRBJ2-7, with D unresolved. This CDR3 is built from 14 residues. CDR1 and CDR2 (germline): LGHDT, YNNKEL (reference sequence). Between the trimmed V and J ends, which lost 4 bases and 0 bases, there was a span of 10 bases. In DNA form, the CDR3 reads TGTGCCAGCAGCCGAAGCCAAGTCTCCTACGAGCAGTACTTC. Translation gives CASSRSQVSYEQYF.

The table lists this clonotype with many counts. The rearrangement links TRBV18 to TRBJ1-6; the D gene is possibly TRBD1 (6 bases). CDR3 size: 15 residues. V lost 1 base and J 10 bases, leaving 14 bases between the germline ends. Looked up from germline, CDR1 is KGHSH and CDR2 is LQKENI. Here the CDR3 reads CASSPRTGHLSPLHF. CDR3 bases: TGTGCCAGCTCACCACGTACGGGACATCTCTCACCCCTCCACTTT.

This clonotype has just a few counts. The chain uses TRBV6-5 and TRBJ1-5, with TRBD1 as a possible D gene (6 bases). Germline V gene lookup returns CDR1 MNHEY and CDR2 SVGAGI. The CDR3 extends over 16 amino acids. V was trimmed by 0 bases and J by 1 base, leaving 10 bases between them. The CDR3 sequence is CASSYSEGGSNQPQHF. The CDR3 coding sequence is TGTGCCAGCAGTTACTCGGAGGGGGGGAGCAATCAGCCCCAGCATTTT.

This clonotype occurred a few times. The V call is TRBV5-6, the J call TRBJ2-1, with 7 bases matching TRBD2. Germline V gives CDR1 SGHDT, CDR2 YYEEEE. V was pared by 5 bases and J by 9 bases, with 5 bases of the junction left unmatched. This CDR3 comprises 12 residues. CDR3 in DNA: TGTGCCAGCAGTCCCAGGGAGGGTGAGCAGTTCTTC. This translates into CASSPREGEQFF.

The sample holds one count of this clonotype. The V and J genes are TRBV6-1 and TRBJ1-6; weak D call: TRBD1 (5 bases). The V end lost 1 base, the J end lost 7 bases, and 8 bases lay between the germline ends. CDR1 is MNHNS and CDR2 is SASEGT in the germline V gene. This CDR3 contains 14 residues. Here the CDR3 reads CASSEGRVNSPLHF. DNA of the CDR3: TGTGCCAGCAGTGAAGGCAGGGTGAATTCACCCCTCCACTTT.

The sample holds a few counts of this clonotype. The chain is built from TRBV7-9 and TRBJ1-5; no clear D. Germline values: CDR1 SEHNR, CDR2 FQNEAQ (reference sequence). V was trimmed by 3 bases and J by 4 bases, leaving 7 bases between them. The CDR3 totals 13 residues. The CDR3 coding sequence is TGTGCCAGCAGCTTCGACATAAATCAGCCCCAGCATTTT. This sequence encodes CASSFDINQPQHF. Complete variable domain (other parts from reference TRBV7-9 and TRBJ1-5): DTGVSQNPRHKITKRGQNVTFRCDPISEHNRLYWYRQTLGQGPEFLTYFQNEAQLEKSRLLSDRFSAERPKGSFSTLEIQRTEQGDSAMYLCASSFDINQPQHFGDGTRLSIL.